Listed below are T cell receptor beta chains from one sample, sequenced in a study of cytomegalovirus exposure and HLA in healthy donors. TCRdb's copy holds only in-frame clones and misses some; the assay was immunoSEQ multiplex PCR. The table has around 150,000 clones, roughly nine tenths seen once. Sequenced: PBMCs. The receptors here all came from a woman younger than 35 in good health and CMV-seropositive. The CDR3 runs from the conserved cysteine through the conserved F or W. The order of the fields is J gene, clone size, D gene, V gene, CDR3 DNA, CDR3 protein. The D gene is left open where the match is weak. Clone size is not always given. Where it is, it says once, few, many or a class for expanded clones.

>TRBJ2-7|.|.|TRBV6-5
TGTGCCAGCAAACAAACAGGGCTTTACGAGCAGTACTTC
CASKQTGLYEQYF
>TRBJ1-2|many|.|TRBV28
TGTGCCAGCAGTTTAGAACAGGGTGGCTACACCTTC
CASSLEQGGYTF
>TRBJ2-3|.|TRBD2|TRBV29-1
TGCAGCGCTCCTAGCGGGGGCACAGATACGCAGTATTTT
CSAPSGGTDTQYF
>TRBJ1-2|few|.|TRBV30
TGTGCCTGGAGTGTATTGGGGAGTTACGATGGCTACACCTTC
CAWSVLGSYDGYTF
>TRBJ1-2|.|TRBD1|TRBV28
TGTGCCACCCTCCTGGGACAGACATATGGCTACACCTTC
CATLLGQTYGYTF
>TRBJ2-7|few|.|TRBV11-3
TGTGCCAGCAGCCGCGGGACAGCCTACGAGCAGTACTTC
CASSRGTAYEQYF
>TRBJ2-5|.|.|TRBV2
TGTGCCAGCAGGGATAGCGTTGTTGAGACCCAGTACTTC
CASRDSVVETQYF
>TRBJ2-1|.|TRBD2|TRBV27
TGTGCCAGCAGTTTCCCCCCGGGAGGAGCGGGCCTCTACAATGAGCAGTTCTTC
CASSFPPGGAGLYNEQFF
>TRBJ2-7|.|TRBD1|TRBV15
TGTGCCACCAGCAGAAGGACAGGGGCCAACGAGCAGTACTTC
CATSRRTGANEQYF
>TRBJ2-3|.|.|TRBV15
TGTGCCACCAGCAGAGTGACTAATACGCAGTATTTT
CATSRVTNTQYF
>TRBJ1-1|once|.|TRBV4-1
TGCGCCAGCAGCCAAGATCAGGTACCGAACACTGAAGCTTTCTTT
CASSQDQVPNTEAFF